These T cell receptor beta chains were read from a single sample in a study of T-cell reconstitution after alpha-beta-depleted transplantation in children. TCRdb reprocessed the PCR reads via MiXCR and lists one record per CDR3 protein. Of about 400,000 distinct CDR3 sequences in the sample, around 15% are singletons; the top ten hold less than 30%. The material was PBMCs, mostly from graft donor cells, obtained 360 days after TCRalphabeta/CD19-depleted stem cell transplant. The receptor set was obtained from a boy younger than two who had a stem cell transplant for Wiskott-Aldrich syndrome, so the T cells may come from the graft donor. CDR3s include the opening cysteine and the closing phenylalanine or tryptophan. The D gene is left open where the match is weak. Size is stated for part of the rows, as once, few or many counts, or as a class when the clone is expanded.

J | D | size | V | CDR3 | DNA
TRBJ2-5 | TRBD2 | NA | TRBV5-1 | CASSLSGATQETQYF | TGCGCCAGCAGCTTGAGCGGGGCCACCCAAGAGACCCAGTACTTC
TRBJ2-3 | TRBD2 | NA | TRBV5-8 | CASSLPLGGSTDTQYF | TGTGCCAGCAGCTTGCCATTGGGGGGGAGCACAGATACGCAGTATTTT
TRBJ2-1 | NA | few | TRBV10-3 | CAISESDSSLNPYNEQFF | TGTGCCATCAGTGAGTCGGATTCTAGTCTGAACCCCTACAATGAGCAGTTCTTC
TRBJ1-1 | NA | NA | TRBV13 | CASSSRRGFPEAFF | TGTGCCAGCAGCTCCCGGCGAGGGTTCCCTGAAGCTTTCTTT
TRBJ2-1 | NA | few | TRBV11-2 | CASSHGLYEQFF | TGTGCCAGCAGCCATGGTCTCTATGAGCAGTTCTTC
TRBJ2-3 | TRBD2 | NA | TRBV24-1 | CATSDPASGGKGTQYF | TGTGCCACCAGTGACCCGGCGAGCGGGGGGAAAGGTACGCAGTATTTT
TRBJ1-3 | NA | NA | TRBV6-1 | CASLSGSSGNTIYF | TGTGCCAGCCTCTCCGGCTCCTCTGGAAACACCATATATTTT
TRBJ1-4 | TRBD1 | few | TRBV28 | CASSQTGPNEKLFF | TGTGCCAGCAGTCAGACAGGGCCTAATGAAAAACTGTTTTTT
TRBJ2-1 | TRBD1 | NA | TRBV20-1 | CSATNRGRTYNEQFF | TGCAGTGCTACAAACAGGGGACGGACCTACAATGAGCAGTTCTTC
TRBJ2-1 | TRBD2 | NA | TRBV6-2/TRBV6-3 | CASSYSGTINEQFF | TGTGCCAGCAGTTACTCGGGGACTATCAATGAGCAGTTCTTC
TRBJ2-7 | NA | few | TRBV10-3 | CAANYEQYF | TGTGCCGCAAACTACGAGCAGTACTTC
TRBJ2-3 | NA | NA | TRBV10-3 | CAITDFQGDTQYF | TGTGCCATCACAGACTTTCAGGGGGATACGCAGTATTTT
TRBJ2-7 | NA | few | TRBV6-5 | CASSYNQRGGGHEQYF | TGTGCCAGCAGTTACAACCAAAGGGGGGGCGGGCACGAGCAGTACTTC
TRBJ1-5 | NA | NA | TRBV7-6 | CASSLGQNSNQPQHF | TGTGCCAGCAGCTTAGGACAGAATAGCAATCAGCCCCAGCATTTT
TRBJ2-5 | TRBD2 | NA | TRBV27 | CASSYDVPAGGETQYF | TGTGCCAGCAGTTACGACGTCCCAGCGGGGGGAGAGACCCAGTACTTC
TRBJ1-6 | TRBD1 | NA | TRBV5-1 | CASSSGQGLNSPLHF | TGCGCCAGCAGCTCCGGACAGGGCCTTAATTCACCCCTCCACTTT
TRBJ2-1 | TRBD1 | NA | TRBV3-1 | CASSLGTGDTEQFF | TGTGCCAGCAGCCTTGGGACAGGGGACACTGAGCAGTTCTTC
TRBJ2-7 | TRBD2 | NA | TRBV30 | CAWSVRKVAGGPWDEQYF | TGTGCCTGGAGTGTACGAAAGGTAGCGGGAGGGCCTTGGGACGAGCAGTACTTC
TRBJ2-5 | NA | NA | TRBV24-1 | CATSPGRNQETQYF | TGTGCCACCAGTCCCGGACGGAACCAAGAGACCCAGTACTTC
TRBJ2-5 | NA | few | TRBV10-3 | CAATRAVQETQYF | TGTGCCGCCACGCGGGCCGTTCAAGAGACCCAGTACTTC
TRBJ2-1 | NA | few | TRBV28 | CASSFGPSGRTYNEQFF | TGTGCCAGCAGTTTTGGCCCTTCAGGGAGGACCTACAATGAGCAGTTCTTC
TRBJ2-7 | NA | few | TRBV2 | CASSKGNKIYEQYF | TGTGCCAGCAGCAAGGGGAATAAGATTTACGAGCAGTACTTC
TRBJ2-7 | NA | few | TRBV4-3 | CASSQDLGWEQYF | TGCGCCAGCAGCCAAGATTTGGGGTGGGAGCAGTACTTC
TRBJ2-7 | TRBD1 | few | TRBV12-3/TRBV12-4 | CASNRDRSYEQYF | TGTGCCAGCAACCGGGACAGATCCTACGAGCAGTACTTC
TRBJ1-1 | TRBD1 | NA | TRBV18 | CASSPTGQGVTEAFF | TGTGCCAGCTCACCAACGGGACAGGGGGTAACTGAAGCTTTCTTT
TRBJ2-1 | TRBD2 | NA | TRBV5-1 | CASSLAVRESYNEQFF | TGCGCCAGCAGCTTGGCCGTGCGGGAGAGCTACAATGAGCAGTTCTTC
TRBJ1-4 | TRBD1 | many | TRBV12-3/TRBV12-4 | CASTPTGVKEKLFF | TGTGCCAGTACGCCCACAGGGGTAAAGGAAAAACTGTTTTTT
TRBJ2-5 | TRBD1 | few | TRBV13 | CASSLSTGGEETQYF | TGTGCCAGCAGCTTATCGACAGGGGGCGAAGAGACCCAGTACTTC
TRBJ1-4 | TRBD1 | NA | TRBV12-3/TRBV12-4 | CASSLGDRRFATNEKLFF | TGTGCCAGCAGTTTAGGGGACAGAAGATTTGCAACTAATGAAAAACTGTTTTTT
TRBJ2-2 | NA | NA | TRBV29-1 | CSVGPKLARNTGELFF | TGCAGCGTTGGACCAAAACTAGCACGAAACACCGGGGAGCTGTTTTTT
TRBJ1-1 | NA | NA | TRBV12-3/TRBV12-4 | CASSGYRIGNTEAFF | TGTGCCAGCAGTGGTTACAGGATAGGGAACACTGAAGCTTTCTTT
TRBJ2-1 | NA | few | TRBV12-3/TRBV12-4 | CASRPHGEPYNEQFF | TGTGCCAGCAGACCCCACGGGGAGCCCTACAATGAGCAGTTCTTC
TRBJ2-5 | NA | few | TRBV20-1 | CSASGTSETQYF | TGCAGTGCTAGCGGGACTTCTGAGACCCAGTACTTC
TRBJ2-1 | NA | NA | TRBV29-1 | CSVVELSYEQFF | TGCAGCGTTGTGGAACTATCCTATGAGCAGTTCTTC
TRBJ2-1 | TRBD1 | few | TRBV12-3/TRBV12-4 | CASGRGRGNEQFF | TGTGCCAGCGGCAGGGGGCGAGGCAATGAGCAGTTCTTC
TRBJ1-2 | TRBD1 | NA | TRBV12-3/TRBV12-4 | CASSLRPGQYGYTF | TGTGCCAGCAGTTTGAGGCCGGGACAGTATGGCTACACCTTC
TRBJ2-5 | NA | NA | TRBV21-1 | CASSKFAGGAETQYF | NA
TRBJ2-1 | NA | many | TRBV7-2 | CASSPHPYNEQFF | TGTGCCAGCAGCCCCCATCCCTACAATGAGCAGTTCTTC
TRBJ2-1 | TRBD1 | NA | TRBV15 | CATSRPGTGGRNEQFF | TGTGCCACCAGCAGACCCGGGACAGGGGGGAGGAATGAGCAGTTCTTC
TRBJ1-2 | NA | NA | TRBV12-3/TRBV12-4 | CASSSNGGWTASRSYTF | TGTGCCAGCAGTTCCAACGGTGGGTGGACAGCTTCCCGTAGCTACACCTTC
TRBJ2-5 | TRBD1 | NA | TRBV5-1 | CASSLALDRGLETQYF | TGCGCCAGCAGCTTGGCTCTGGACAGGGGGCTAGAGACCCAGTACTTC
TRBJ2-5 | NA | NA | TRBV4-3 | CASSARLKGETQYF | TGCGCCAGCAGCGCCAGACTAAAGGGAGAGACCCAGTACTTC
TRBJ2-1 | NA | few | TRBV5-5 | CASSSALPLRNEQFF | TGTGCCAGCAGCTCCGCTTTACCCCTTCGGAATGAGCAGTTCTTC
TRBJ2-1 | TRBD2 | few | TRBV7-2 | CASSPYSSGNNEQFF | TGTGCCAGCAGCCCTTACTCTAGCGGAAACAATGAGCAGTTCTTC
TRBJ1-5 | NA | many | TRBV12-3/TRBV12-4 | CASSLKGNQPQHF | TGTGCCAGCAGTTTAAAGGGCAATCAGCCCCAGCATTTT
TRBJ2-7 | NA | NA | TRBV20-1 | CSARVGYGSLYEQYF | TGCAGTGCTAGAGTCGGCTACGGGAGCCTCTACGAGCAGTACTTC
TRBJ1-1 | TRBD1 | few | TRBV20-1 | CSASSGQGRVEAFF | TGCAGTGCTAGTAGCGGACAGGGGAGGGTTGAAGCTTTCTTT
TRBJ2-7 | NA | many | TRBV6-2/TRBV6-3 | CASSYSGRRAYEQYF | TGTGCCAGCAGTTACTCGGGGCGGAGGGCCTACGAGCAGTACTTC
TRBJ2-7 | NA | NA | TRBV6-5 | CASSYYVRGLSYEQYF | TGTGCCAGCAGTTACTATGTGAGGGGCCTCTCCTACGAGCAGTACTTC
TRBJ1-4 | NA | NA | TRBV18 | CASSRSLGGTNEKLFF | TGTGCCAGCTCACGATCCCTGGGGGGAACTAATGAAAAACTGTTTTTT
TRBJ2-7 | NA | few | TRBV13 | CASSPWRAGEQYF | TGTGCCAGCAGCCCCTGGCGGGCCGGAGAGCAGTACTTC
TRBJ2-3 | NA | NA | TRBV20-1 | CSANRQGGTDTQYF | TGCAGTGCTAACAGACAGGGAGGAACAGATACGCAGTATTTT
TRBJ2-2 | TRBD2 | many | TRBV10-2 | CASSEWAGADTGELFF | TGCGCCAGCAGTGAGTGGGCGGGAGCTGACACCGGGGAGCTGTTTTTT
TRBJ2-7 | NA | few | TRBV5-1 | CASSPDRTFAEQYF | TGCGCCAGCAGCCCTGACAGAACTTTCGCCGAGCAGTACTTC